This T cell receptor beta chain came from a study of T cells in Graves' hyperthyroidism and ophthalmopathy. There were TCR beta CDR3 regions amplified from RNA transcripts. First-round RT-PCR of the TCR CDR3 relied on the HTBI primer set. TCRdb reprocessed the multiplex PCR reads via MiXCR and lists one record per CDR3 protein. The top ten clones hold roughly 40% of a sample with approximately 300,000 distinct CDR3 sequences, less than 20% of them seen once. The ends were cut back, 0 bases at V and 2 bases at J, with 7 bases in the middle. Germline V gives CDR1 MGHRA, CDR2 YSYEKL. CDR3 size: 15 residues.

The sequence was collected from a man aged 45-60 years with Graves' ophthalmopathy. The chain combines TRBV4-1 with TRBJ2-2; D is perhaps TRBD2 (5 bases). Sequencing used blood. The CDR3 nucleotides read TGCGCCAGCAGCCAAGAAGCGGATAACACCGGGGAGCTGTTTTTT. Encoded protein: CASSQEADNTGELFF.